This T cell receptor (beta chain) was identified during a study of chemoradiotherapy in HPV16-positive cancers. Across the study: A couple of HPV16-positive patients' cells yielded candidate HPV-specific clones and common motifs. The study's findings and limits: Candidate HPV-specific clones and E7-related TCR motifs grew in tumor during treatment. For HPV16-positive patients, expanding HPV-responsive T cells associated with longer recurrence-free survival.

Trimming left V 3 bases short and J 6 bases short, with 14 bases between. CDR3 size: 14 residues. The germline CDR1 and CDR2 sequences are ENHRY and SYGVKD. Concerning this clone itself: No antigen is known for it.

TCRdb keeps only in-frame clones here, not all; method: immunoSEQ multiplex PCR. Of about 10,000 clones in the sample, 65% to 70% are singletons; the top ten hold roughly 14%. This sequence originates from a human donor with HPV-associated anogenital cancer. The specimen was collected from a patient who underwent chemoradiotherapy. The gene calls are TRBV10-3 and TRBJ1-1; TRBD1 might be the D (5 bases). In nucleotides, the CDR3 is TGTGCCATCAGTGACGCCCAAGACAGCTCTGAAGCTTTCTTT. Translating gives CAISDAQDSSEAFF.